The clone carrying this TCR beta chain came up once. Profiles of TCR beta VDJ and CDR3 were generated from a genomic DNA template. TCRdb passed the reads through MiXCR, listing each CDR3 protein once. This sample yields 200,000 or so distinct CDR3 sequences, of which 64% are seen a single time; 35% to 55% belongs to the top ten. The source of the sample is a study of CD8+CD57+ T cells in acquired aplastic anemia. Trimming shortened V by 5 bases and J by 10 bases, and 11 bases separated the two germline ends. Germline loops: CDR1 LGHNA, CDR2 YNFKEQ. The CDR3 spans 11 residues. The clonotype was recovered from a human donor with severe aplastic anemia or a healthy control (not recorded which). Material: sorted CD4+, CD8+, or CD8+CD57+ T cells (not recorded which) from PBMCs. The chain carries TRBV4-2 and TRBJ1-1; tentatively, D is TRBD1 (5 bases). The CDR3 loop reads CASSLEGRAFF. The CDR3, as DNA: TGTGCCAGCAGCTTGGAGGGGAGAGCTTTCTTT.